This TCR beta chain was documented in a study of shared clonotypes between healthy human individuals. Generated by immunoSEQ multiplex PCR, the TCRdb table keeps only in-frame clones and is missing some. The sample yields 2 million to 2.5 million clones, roughly 95% seen once. The CDR3 is 12 amino acids. The V and J ends lost 6 bases and 5 bases respectively, with 10 bases between them. Germline CDR1 is MNHNY and CDR2 is SVGAGI (reference sequence). This sequence joins TRBV6-6 and TRBJ2-5, with D uncertain. Material: naive CD4+ T cells sorted from blood. Subset indicated: CD45RA+ positively selected. This receptor was obtained from a man aged 18 to 30 in good health. The CDR3: CASSQMGETQYF. CDR3 sequence (DNA): TGTGCCAGCAGCCAAATGGGGGAGACCCAGTACTTC.